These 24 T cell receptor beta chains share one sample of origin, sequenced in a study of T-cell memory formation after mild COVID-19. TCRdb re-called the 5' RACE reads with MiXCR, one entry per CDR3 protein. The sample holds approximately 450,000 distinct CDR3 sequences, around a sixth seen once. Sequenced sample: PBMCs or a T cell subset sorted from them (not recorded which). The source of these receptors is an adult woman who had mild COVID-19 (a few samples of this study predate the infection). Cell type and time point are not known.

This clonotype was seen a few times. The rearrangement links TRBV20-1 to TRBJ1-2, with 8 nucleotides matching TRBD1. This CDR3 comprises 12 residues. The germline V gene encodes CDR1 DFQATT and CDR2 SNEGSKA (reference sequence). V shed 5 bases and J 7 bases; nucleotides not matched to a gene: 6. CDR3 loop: CSAPGTGSGYTF. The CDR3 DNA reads TGCAGTGCTCCCGGGACAGGATCTGGCTACACCTTC.

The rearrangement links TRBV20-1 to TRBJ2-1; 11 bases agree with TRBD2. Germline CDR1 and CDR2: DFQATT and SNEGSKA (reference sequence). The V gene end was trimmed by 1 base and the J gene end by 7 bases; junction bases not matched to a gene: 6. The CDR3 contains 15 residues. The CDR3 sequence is CSARVTSGSRNEQFF. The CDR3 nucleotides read TGCAGTGCTAGAGTTACTAGCGGGAGTAGAAATGAGCAGTTCTTC.

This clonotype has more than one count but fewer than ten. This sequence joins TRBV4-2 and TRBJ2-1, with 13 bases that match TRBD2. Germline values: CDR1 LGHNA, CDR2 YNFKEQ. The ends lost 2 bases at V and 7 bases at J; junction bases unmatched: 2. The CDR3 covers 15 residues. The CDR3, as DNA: TGTGCCAGCAGCCAAACTAGCGGGAGGGTGAATGAGCAGTTCTTC. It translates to CASSQTSGRVNEQFF.

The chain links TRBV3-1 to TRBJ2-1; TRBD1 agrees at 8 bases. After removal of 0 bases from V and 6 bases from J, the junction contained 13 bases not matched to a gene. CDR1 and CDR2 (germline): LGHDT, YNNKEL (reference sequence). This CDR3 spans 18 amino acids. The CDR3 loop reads CASSQDSGAGGASNEQFF. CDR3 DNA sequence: TGTGCCAGCAGCCAAGATTCTGGAGCAGGGGGCGCTAGCAATGAGCAGTTCTTC.

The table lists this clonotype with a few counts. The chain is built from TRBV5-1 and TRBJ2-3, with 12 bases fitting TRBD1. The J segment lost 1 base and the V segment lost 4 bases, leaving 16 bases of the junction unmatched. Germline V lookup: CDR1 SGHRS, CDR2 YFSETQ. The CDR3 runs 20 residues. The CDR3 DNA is TGCGCCAGCAGCCAAAGGGACAGGGGGCAGTCTCCATGGGGCACAGATACGCAGTATTTT. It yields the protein CASSQRDRGQSPWGTDTQYF.

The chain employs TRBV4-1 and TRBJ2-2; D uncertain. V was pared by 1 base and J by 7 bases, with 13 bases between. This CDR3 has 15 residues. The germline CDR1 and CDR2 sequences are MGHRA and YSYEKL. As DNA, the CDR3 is TGCGCCAGCAGCCAAGTACAAGGGTCTGGCGGGGAGCTGTTTTTT. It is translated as CASSQVQGSGGELFF.

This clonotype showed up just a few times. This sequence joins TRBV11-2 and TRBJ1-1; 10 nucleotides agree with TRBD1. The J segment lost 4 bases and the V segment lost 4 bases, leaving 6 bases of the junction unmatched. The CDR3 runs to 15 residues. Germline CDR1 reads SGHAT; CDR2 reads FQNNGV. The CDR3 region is CASSSRQGAGTEAFF. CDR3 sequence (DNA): TGTGCCAGCAGCTCCCGACAGGGGGCAGGCACTGAAGCTTTCTTT.

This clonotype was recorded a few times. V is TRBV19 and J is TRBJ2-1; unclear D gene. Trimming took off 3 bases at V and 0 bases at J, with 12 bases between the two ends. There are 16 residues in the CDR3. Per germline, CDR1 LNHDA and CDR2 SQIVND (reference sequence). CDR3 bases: TGTGCCAGTAGTATGGCCAGCCCGAGCTCCTACAATGAGCAGTTCTTC. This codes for CASSMASPSSYNEQFF.

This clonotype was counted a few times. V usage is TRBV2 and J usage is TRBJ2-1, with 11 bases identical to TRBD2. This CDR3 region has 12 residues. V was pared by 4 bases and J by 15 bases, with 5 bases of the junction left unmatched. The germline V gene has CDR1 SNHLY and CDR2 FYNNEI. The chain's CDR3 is CASSGTSGGGFF. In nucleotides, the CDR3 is TGTGCCAGCAGTGGAACTAGCGGGGGTGGGTTCTTC.

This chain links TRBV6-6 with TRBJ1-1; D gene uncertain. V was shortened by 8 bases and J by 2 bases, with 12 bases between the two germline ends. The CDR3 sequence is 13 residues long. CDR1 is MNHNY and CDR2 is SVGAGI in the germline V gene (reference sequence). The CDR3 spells CASLGGTNTEAFF. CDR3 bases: TGTGCCAGCCTAGGAGGAACCAACACTGAAGCTTTCTTT.

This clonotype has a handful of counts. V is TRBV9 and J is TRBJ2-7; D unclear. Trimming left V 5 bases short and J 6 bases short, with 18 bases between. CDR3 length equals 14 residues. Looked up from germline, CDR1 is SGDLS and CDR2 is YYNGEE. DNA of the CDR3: TGTGCCAGCAGTCCGGGCCCAGAACATCGCGAGCAGTACTTC. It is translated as CASSPGPEHREQYF.

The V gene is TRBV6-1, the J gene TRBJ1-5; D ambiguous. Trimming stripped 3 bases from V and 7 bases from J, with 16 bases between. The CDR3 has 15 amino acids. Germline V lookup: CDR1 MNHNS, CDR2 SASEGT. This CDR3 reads CASSERSALSQPQHF. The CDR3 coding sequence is TGTGCCAGCAGTGAGAGGTCAGCCCTCAGCCAGCCCCAGCATTTT.

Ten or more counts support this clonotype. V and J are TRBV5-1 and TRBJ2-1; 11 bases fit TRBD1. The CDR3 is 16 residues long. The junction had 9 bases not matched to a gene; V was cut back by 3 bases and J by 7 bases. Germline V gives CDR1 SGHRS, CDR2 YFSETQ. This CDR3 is CASSSLDRGLLNEQFF. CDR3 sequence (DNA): TGCGCCAGCAGCTCGCTGGACAGGGGGCTTTTGAATGAGCAGTTCTTC.

The CDR3 nucleotides are TGTGCCAGCAGTTACGAGACAGGGGGCAAGCGTGGCTACACCTTC. Its translation is CASSYETGGKRGYTF. V usage is TRBV6-5 and J usage is TRBJ1-2; TRBD1 matches at 10 bases. The J segment lost 7 bases and the V segment lost 2 bases, leaving 7 bases of the junction unmatched. Germline V lookup: CDR1 MNHEY, CDR2 SVGAGI. There are 15 residues in the CDR3.

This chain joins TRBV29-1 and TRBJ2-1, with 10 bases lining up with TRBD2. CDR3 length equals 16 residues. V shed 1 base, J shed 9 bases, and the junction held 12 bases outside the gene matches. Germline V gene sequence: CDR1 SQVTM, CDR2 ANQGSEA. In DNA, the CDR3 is TGCAGCGTTGAAGCCTCTAGCGGGAGTTCCCCCTTTGAGCAGTTCTTC. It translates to CSVEASSGSSPFEQFF.

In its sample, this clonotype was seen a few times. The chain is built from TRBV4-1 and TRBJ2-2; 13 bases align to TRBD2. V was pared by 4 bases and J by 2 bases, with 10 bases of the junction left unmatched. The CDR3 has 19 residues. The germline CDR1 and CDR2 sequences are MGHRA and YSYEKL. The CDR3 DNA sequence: TGCGCCAGCAGCCTACTCCAACTAGCGGGGGGGACAAACACCGGGGAGCTGTTTTTT. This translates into CASSLLQLAGGTNTGELFF.

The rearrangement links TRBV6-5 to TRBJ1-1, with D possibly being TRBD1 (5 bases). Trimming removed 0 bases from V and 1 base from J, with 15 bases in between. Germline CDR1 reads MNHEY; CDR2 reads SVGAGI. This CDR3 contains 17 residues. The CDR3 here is CASSYSGQGTRNTEAFF. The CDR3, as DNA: TGTGCCAGCAGTTACTCGGGGCAGGGAACACGGAACACTGAAGCTTTCTTT.

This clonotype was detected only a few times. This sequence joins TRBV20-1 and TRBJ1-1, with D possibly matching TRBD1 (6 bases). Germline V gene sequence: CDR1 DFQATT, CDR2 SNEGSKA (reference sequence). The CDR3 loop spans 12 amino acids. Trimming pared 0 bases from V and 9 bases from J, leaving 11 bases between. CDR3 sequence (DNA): TGCAGTGCTAGAGAGACAGGCTTTAAAGCTTTCTTT. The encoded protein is CSARETGFKAFF.

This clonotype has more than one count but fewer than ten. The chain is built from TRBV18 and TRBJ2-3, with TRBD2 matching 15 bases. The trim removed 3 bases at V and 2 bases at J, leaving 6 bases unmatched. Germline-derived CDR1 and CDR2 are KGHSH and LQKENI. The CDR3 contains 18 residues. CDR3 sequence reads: CASSPPGLAGGPTDTQYF. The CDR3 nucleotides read TGTGCCAGCTCACCTCCGGGACTAGCGGGAGGACCCACAGATACGCAGTATTTT.

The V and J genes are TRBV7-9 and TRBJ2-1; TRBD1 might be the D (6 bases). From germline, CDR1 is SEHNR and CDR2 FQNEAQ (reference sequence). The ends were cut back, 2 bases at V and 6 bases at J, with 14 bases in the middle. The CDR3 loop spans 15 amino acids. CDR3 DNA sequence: TGTGCCAGCAGCTTAATGGCAGGGGACCTCAATGAGCAGTTCTTC. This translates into CASSLMAGDLNEQFF.

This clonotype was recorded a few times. The CDR3 loop reads CASSVATRGDTQYF. The CDR3 DNA reads TGTGCCAGCAGCGTAGCTACGCGGGGTGATACGCAGTATTTT. This chain uses TRBV9 with TRBJ2-3; TRBD2 is a possible D gene (6 bases). Germline CDR1 and CDR2: SGDLS and YYNGEE. V was shortened by 0 bases and J by 6 bases, with 11 bases between the two germline ends. This CDR3 spans 14 amino acids.

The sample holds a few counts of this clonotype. The CDR3 DNA reads as TGTGCCAGCAGTGTGGGCAGGGTATATGAAGCTTTCTTT. It yields the protein CASSVGRVYEAFF. The V gene is TRBV2, the J gene TRBJ1-1, with a weak D call TRBD1 (5 bases). This CDR3 spans 13 amino acids. V gave up 4 bases and J gave up 7 bases, with 13 bases separating them. Germline-derived CDR1 and CDR2 are SNHLY and FYNNEI.

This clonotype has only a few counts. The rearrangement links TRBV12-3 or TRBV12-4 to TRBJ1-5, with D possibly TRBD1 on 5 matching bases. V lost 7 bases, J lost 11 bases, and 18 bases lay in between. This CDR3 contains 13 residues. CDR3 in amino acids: CASNRGADGAQHF. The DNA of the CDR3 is TGTGCCAGCAACCGAGGGGCAGATGGGGCCCAGCATTTT.

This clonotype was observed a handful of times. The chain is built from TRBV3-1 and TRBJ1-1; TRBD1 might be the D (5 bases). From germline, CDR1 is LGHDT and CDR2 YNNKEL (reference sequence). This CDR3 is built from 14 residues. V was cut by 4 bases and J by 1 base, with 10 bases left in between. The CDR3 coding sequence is TGTGCCAGCAGCCCCCGGGACGGGAACACTGAAGCTTTCTTT. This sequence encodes CASSPRDGNTEAFF.